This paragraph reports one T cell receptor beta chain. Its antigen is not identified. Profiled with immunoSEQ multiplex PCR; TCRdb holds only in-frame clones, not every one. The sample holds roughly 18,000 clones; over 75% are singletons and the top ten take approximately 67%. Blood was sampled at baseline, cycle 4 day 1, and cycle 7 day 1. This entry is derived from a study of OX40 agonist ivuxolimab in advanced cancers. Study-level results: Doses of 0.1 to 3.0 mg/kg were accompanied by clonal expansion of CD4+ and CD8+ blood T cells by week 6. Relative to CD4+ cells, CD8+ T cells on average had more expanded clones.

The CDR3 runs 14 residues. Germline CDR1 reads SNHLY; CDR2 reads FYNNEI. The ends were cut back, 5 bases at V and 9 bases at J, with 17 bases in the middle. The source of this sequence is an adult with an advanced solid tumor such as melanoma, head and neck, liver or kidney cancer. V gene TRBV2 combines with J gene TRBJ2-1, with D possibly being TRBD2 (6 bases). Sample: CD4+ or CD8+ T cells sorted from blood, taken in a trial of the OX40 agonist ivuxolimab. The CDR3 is CASSSSARTGEQFF. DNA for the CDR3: TGTGCCAGCAGTTCTAGCGCTCGCACGGGTGAGCAGTTCTTC.